Listed below are T cell receptor beta chains from one sample, sequenced in a study of molecular identifiers for immune sequencing clone quantification. TCRdb reprocessed the PCR reads via MiXCR and lists one record per CDR3 protein. The data show about 65,000 distinct CDR3 sequences, around 17% seen once. Sequencing input: naive CD8+ T cells from blood, with Jurkat cell RNA spiked in. The receptors were gathered from a human donor in good health. Some libraries in this study had Jurkat cell RNA spiked in. Both conserved end residues are part of each CDR3. D genes are given only for firm matches. Clone sizes are given selectively: once, few, many, or a class where the clone is expanded.

length	V	size	D	J	CDR3	DNA
15	TRBV4-2	many	TRBD2	TRBJ2-7	CASSQLAGALSEQYF	TGTGCCAGCAGCCAACTAGCGGGAGCCTTATCCGAGCAGTACTTC
12	TRBV29-1	many	.	TRBJ2-7	CSVFGRFYEQYF	TGCAGCGTTTTTGGACGGTTCTACGAGCAGTACTTC
12	TRBV20-1	.	.	TRBJ1-1	CGARDTDTEAFF	TGCGGTGCTAGAGATACGGACACCGAAGCTTTCTTT
14	TRBV2	many	.	TRBJ1-2	CASRSRVSVEGYTF	TGTGCCAGCCGATCCAGGGTATCGGTTGAGGGCTACACCTTC
18	TRBV6-1	many	TRBD1	TRBJ1-4	CASSERPYGGQGDEKLFF	TGTGCCAGCAGTGAAAGGCCATACGGGGGACAGGGGGATGAAAAACTGTTTTTT
14	TRBV19	.	TRBD2	TRBJ2-2	CASSITGGTGELFF	TGTGCCAGTAGTATAACGGGGGGCACCGGGGAGCTGTTTTTT
12	TRBV29-1	.	.	TRBJ2-2	CSVATAAGELSF	TGCAGCGTCGCCACGGCAGCCGGGGAGCTGTCTTTT
17	TRBV11-2	many	TRBD2	TRBJ2-1	CASSPPPWRETYNEQFF	TGTGCCAGCAGCCCGCCCCCTTGGCGGGAGACCTACAATGAGCAGTTCTTC
15	TRBV27	.	TRBD2	TRBJ2-3	CASSRGTIHTDTQYF	TGTGCCAGCAGTCGGGGGACTATACACACAGATACGCAGTATTTT
14	TRBV7-2	many	TRBD2	TRBJ2-7	CASSPWTSGYEQYF	TGTGCCAGCAGCCCCTGGACTAGCGGTTACGAGCAGTACTTC
14	TRBV20-1	many	TRBD2	TRBJ2-7	CSARDQREVYEQYF	TGCAGTGCTAGAGACCAGCGGGAGGTTTACGAGCAGTACTTC
12	TRBV5-1	few	.	TRBJ2-1	CASSFGLNEQFF	TGCGCCAGCAGCTTTGGACTGAATGAGCAGTTCTTC
15	TRBV20-1	many	TRBD2	TRBJ2-1	CSARVLAGVLNEQFF	TGCAGTGCTAGAGTACTCGCGGGAGTGCTCAATGAGCAGTTCTTC
15	TRBV7-7	many	.	TRBJ2-3	CASSLGTLHTDTQYF	TGTGCTAGCAGCTTAGGGACCCTACATACAGATACGCAGTATTTT
16	TRBV4-1	many	.	TRBJ1-5	CASSQDRAGGNQPQHF	TGCGCCAGCAGCCAAGATCGAGCAGGGGGCAATCAGCCCCAGCATTTT
15	TRBV19	few	.	TRBJ2-2	CASSIVGFNTGELFF	TGTGCCAGTAGTATAGTAGGTTTTAACACCGGGGAGCTGTTTTTT
16	TRBV5-6	many	.	TRBJ2-7	CASTLVEGRSSYEQYF	TGTGCCAGCACCCTGGTGGAGGGTAGGAGCTCCTACGAGCAGTACTTC
14	TRBV27	many	.	TRBJ2-3	CASRELARTDTQYF	TGTGCCAGCAGGGAACTAGCAAGAACAGATACGCAGTATTTT
14	TRBV29-1	many	TRBD2	TRBJ2-1	CSLRSGGGYNEQFF	TGCAGCTTACGGTCGGGAGGTGGCTACAATGAGCAGTTCTTC
15	TRBV7-2	many	.	TRBJ2-1	CASSLYVVGYNEQFF	TGTGCCAGCAGCTTATACGTGGTGGGGTACAATGAGCAGTTCTTC
14	TRBV7-8	many	.	TRBJ2-7	CASSYGGRTYEQYF	TGTGCCAGCAGTTATGGGGGCCGAACCTACGAGCAGTACTTC
13	TRBV7-9	many	.	TRBJ2-3	CASSLDPSDTQYF	TGTGCCAGCAGCTTAGATCCATCCGATACGCAGTATTTT
16	TRBV6-1	few	.	TRBJ1-2	CASSLAQVQEYYGYTF	TGTGCCAGCAGCCTTGCCCAGGTCCAGGAATACTATGGCTACACCTTC
15	TRBV2	many	.	TRBJ1-3	CASRTGPLSGNTIYF	TGTGCCAGCAGGACCGGGCCCCTCTCTGGAAACACCATATATTTT
17	TRBV4-2	many	.	TRBJ2-2	CASSQESTIGGTGELFF	TGTGCCAGCAGCCAAGAGTCTACGATCGGTGGCACCGGGGAGCTGTTTTTT
14	TRBV12-3/TRBV12-4	many	.	TRBJ2-3	CASSRTASTDTQYF	TGTGCCAGCAGTAGGACAGCCAGCACAGATACGCAGTATTTT
17	TRBV20-1	.	.	TRBJ2-1	CSARPYAQPERIYEQFF	TGCAGTGCTAGACCTTATGCCCAGCCGGAGAGGATCTATGAGCAGTTCTTC
16	TRBV10-3	many	.	TRBJ1-5	CAISDSGVGRNQPQHF	TGTGCCATCAGTGACTCAGGGGTGGGTAGGAATCAGCCCCAGCATTTT
15	TRBV2	many	.	TRBJ1-4	CASRPGGATNEKLFF	TGTGCCAGCAGGCCTGGAGGAGCAACTAATGAAAAACTGTTTTTT
14	TRBV10-3	.	.	TRBJ2-3	CAFPSHRSADTQYF	TGTGCCTTCCCAAGTCACAGGAGCGCAGATACGCAGTATTTT
15	TRBV20-1	many	.	TRBJ2-7	CSANNRDSLTYEQYF	TGCAGTGCTAATAACCGGGACTCATTAACCTACGAGCAGTACTTC
16	TRBV28	.	TRBD1	TRBJ2-7	CASSPQQGGDSNEQYF	TGTGCCAGCAGTCCCCAACAGGGGGGCGATTCTAACGAGCAGTACTTC
16	TRBV25-1	many	.	TRBJ2-3	CASSEWSEPQTDTQYF	TGTGCCAGCAGTGAATGGTCGGAGCCACAAACAGATACGCAGTATTTT
14	TRBV18	.	.	TRBJ2-7	CASSPPGRVYEQYF	TGTGCCAGCTCACCACCCGGCAGGGTTTACGAGCAGTACTTC
18	TRBV7-2	many	TRBD2	TRBJ2-3	CASSLVAVGAGVLDTQYF	TGTGCCAGCAGCTTAGTAGCCGTAGGGGCGGGAGTGCTAGATACGCAGTATTTT
12	TRBV2	.	.	TRBJ1-2	CASSSMAYGYTF	TGTGCCAGCAGCTCTATGGCCTATGGCTACACCTTC
13	TRBV30	many	TRBD2	TRBJ2-2	CAWTSGNTGELFF	TGTGCCTGGACTAGCGGAAACACCGGGGAGCTGTTTTTT
14	TRBV29-1	medium-sized	TRBD2	TRBJ2-3	CSVAPGLGPDTQYF	TGCAGCGTCGCCCCGGGACTAGGACCAGATACGCAGTATTTT
15	TRBV11-2	.	.	TRBJ2-7	CASSLSSDPAYEQYF	TGTGCCAGCAGCTTATCCTCGGACCCTGCCTACGAGCAGTACTTC
19	TRBV4-1	many	TRBD1	TRBJ2-2	CASSQEGQGIFANTGELFF	TGCGCCAGCAGCCAAGAGGGACAGGGTATTTTCGCGAACACCGGGGAGCTGTTTTTT